These T cell receptor beta chains were read from a single sample in a study of T cells in localized non-small cell lung cancer. Generated by immunoSEQ multiplex PCR, the TCRdb table keeps only in-frame clones and is missing some. The table lists 45,000 to 60,000 clones, around 86% of them singletons. The sequencing used peripheral blood, collected before any cancer treatment. Every receptor here comes from a female donor over 55 with stage II squamous cell lung carcinoma. The CDR3 runs from the conserved cysteine through the conserved F or W. D genes are given only for firm matches. Part of the rows lack a size; the others show once, few, many or a class for expanded clones.

d_call: .; v_call: TRBV27; clone_size: .; j_call: TRBJ1-1; cdr3_nt: TGTGCCAGCAATCCCTCGGGTTCAGGCACTGAAGCTTTCTTT; cdr3_aa: CASNPSGSGTEAFF
d_call: .; v_call: TRBV7-2; clone_size: .; j_call: TRBJ2-7; cdr3_nt: TGTGCCAGCAGCTTAGCGACAACTAGGCATTCCTACGAGCAGTACTTC; cdr3_aa: CASSLATTRHSYEQYF
d_call: .; v_call: TRBV19; clone_size: .; j_call: TRBJ2-7; cdr3_nt: TGTGCCAGTAGTATAGGTCTGGAGCAGTACTTC; cdr3_aa: CASSIGLEQYF
d_call: TRBD2; v_call: TRBV7-3; clone_size: .; j_call: TRBJ2-3; cdr3_nt: TGTGCCAGCAGCTTATCGGGGGGGCTAGGCACAGATACGCAGTATTTT; cdr3_aa: CASSLSGGLGTDTQYF
d_call: .; v_call: TRBV19; clone_size: .; j_call: TRBJ1-2; cdr3_nt: TGTGCCAGTAGTATAGATTTTCGGGACGGCTACACCTTC; cdr3_aa: CASSIDFRDGYTF
d_call: .; v_call: TRBV19; clone_size: .; j_call: TRBJ1-1; cdr3_nt: TGTGCCAGTAGTATAGGTGTCGGAGACACTGAAGCTTTCTTT; cdr3_aa: CASSIGVGDTEAFF
d_call: .; v_call: TRBV30; clone_size: .; j_call: TRBJ1-2; cdr3_nt: TGTGCCTGGAGCGAAAATGAATGGGCAAACTATGGCTACACCTTC; cdr3_aa: CAWSENEWANYGYTF
d_call: TRBD1; v_call: TRBV7-9; clone_size: .; j_call: TRBJ2-5; cdr3_nt: TGTGCCAGCAGCTCCGGACAGGGACAAGAGACCCAGTACTTC; cdr3_aa: CASSSGQGQETQYF
d_call: .; v_call: TRBV10-3; clone_size: .; j_call: TRBJ1-3; cdr3_nt: TGTGCCATCAGTGAGTCTGAAGGGCGGGACACCATATATTTT; cdr3_aa: CAISESEGRDTIYF
d_call: TRBD1; v_call: TRBV28; clone_size: .; j_call: TRBJ1-5; cdr3_nt: TGTGCCAGCAAAACAGGGGGACGCAATCAGCCCCAGCATTTT; cdr3_aa: CASKTGGRNQPQHF
d_call: .; v_call: TRBV9; clone_size: few; j_call: TRBJ1-1; cdr3_nt: TGTGCCAGCAGCAGAGGCGGGGGGGGTACTGAAGCTTTCTTT; cdr3_aa: CASSRGGGGTEAFF
d_call: TRBD2; v_call: TRBV5-4; clone_size: .; j_call: TRBJ2-1; cdr3_nt: TGTGCCAGCAGCTTGAAGTCCCTAGCGGGTTACAATGAGCAGTTCTTC; cdr3_aa: CASSLKSLAGYNEQFF
d_call: .; v_call: TRBV14; clone_size: .; j_call: TRBJ1-1; cdr3_nt: TGTGCCAGCAGCCGGGACCCCCTAGTGAGGGGGACTGAAGCTTTCTTT; cdr3_aa: CASSRDPLVRGTEAFF
d_call: TRBD1; v_call: TRBV6-5; clone_size: .; j_call: TRBJ1-1; cdr3_nt: TGTGCCAGCAGTACCCCGACAGGGTTGAAGACTGAAGCTTTCTTT; cdr3_aa: CASSTPTGLKTEAFF
d_call: .; v_call: TRBV9; clone_size: .; j_call: TRBJ1-1; cdr3_nt: TGTGCCAGCAGCGTCCGGGACAAGAACACTGAAGCTTTCTTT; cdr3_aa: CASSVRDKNTEAFF
d_call: .; v_call: TRBV5-1; clone_size: .; j_call: TRBJ1-2; cdr3_nt: TGCGCCAGCAGCTTGGCCGGCCTGGCAGGGCCTGGCTACACCTTC; cdr3_aa: CASSLAGLAGPGYTF
d_call: TRBD1; v_call: TRBV30; clone_size: .; j_call: TRBJ2-7; cdr3_nt: TGTGCCTGGAGTGTACGACAGGGGGGCGAGCAGTACTTC; cdr3_aa: CAWSVRQGGEQYF
d_call: .; v_call: TRBV4-1; clone_size: .; j_call: TRBJ1-2; cdr3_nt: TGCGCCAGCAGCCGCTACCTGGGGGGGAGTGGCTACACCTTC; cdr3_aa: CASSRYLGGSGYTF
d_call: .; v_call: TRBV19; clone_size: .; j_call: TRBJ1-5; cdr3_nt: TGTGCCAGTAGGCCCGGTGATCAGCCCCAGCATTTT; cdr3_aa: CASRPGDQPQHF
d_call: .; v_call: TRBV19; clone_size: .; j_call: TRBJ1-6; cdr3_nt: TGTGCCAGTAGTATGTCAGGGAATAGCGCCTATAATTCACCCCTCCACTTT; cdr3_aa: CASSMSGNSAYNSPLHF
d_call: .; v_call: TRBV11-1; clone_size: few; j_call: TRBJ2-2; cdr3_nt: TGTGCCAGCAGCTTAGGGGGCCTTCGTACCGGGGAGCTGTTTTTT; cdr3_aa: CASSLGGLRTGELFF
d_call: TRBD1; v_call: TRBV19; clone_size: .; j_call: TRBJ1-1; cdr3_nt: TGTGCCAGTAGTGGGCCCGGGACAGGGGACACTGAAGCTTTCTTT; cdr3_aa: CASSGPGTGDTEAFF
d_call: .; v_call: TRBV2; clone_size: .; j_call: TRBJ1-4; cdr3_nt: TGTGCCAGCAGTGACGGCGGGCTGGAAAAACTGTTTTTT; cdr3_aa: CASSDGGLEKLFF
d_call: .; v_call: TRBV4-2; clone_size: .; j_call: TRBJ2-2; cdr3_nt: TGTGCCAGCAGCCAAGATGAGAGGCAGGGGGGATTCCCCGGGGAGCTGTTTTTT; cdr3_aa: CASSQDERQGGFPGELFF
d_call: .; v_call: TRBV5-1; clone_size: .; j_call: TRBJ1-3; cdr3_nt: TGCGCCAGCAGCCCCGGGGGGGGACTCTCTGGAAACACCATATATTTT; cdr3_aa: CASSPGGGLSGNTIYF
d_call: TRBD1; v_call: TRBV30; clone_size: .; j_call: TRBJ1-2; cdr3_nt: TGTGCCTGGAGCTCCGGACAGGGGGTCTATGGCTACACCTTC; cdr3_aa: CAWSSGQGVYGYTF
d_call: TRBD2; v_call: TRBV6-8; clone_size: .; j_call: TRBJ2-2; cdr3_nt: TGTGCCAGCAGTTACCGACGACTAGCGGGGGACTCAGTGGTCGGGGAGCTGTTTTTT; cdr3_aa: CASSYRRLAGDSVVGELFF
d_call: .; v_call: TRBV27; clone_size: .; j_call: TRBJ1-1; cdr3_nt: TGTGCCAGCAAATTCTTGGGTTCGAACACTGAAGCTTTCTTT; cdr3_aa: CASKFLGSNTEAFF
d_call: TRBD1; v_call: TRBV19; clone_size: .; j_call: TRBJ1-5; cdr3_nt: TGTGCCAGTAGTACCCTTGACAGGGGGAGCAATCAGCCCCAGCATTTT; cdr3_aa: CASSTLDRGSNQPQHF
d_call: .; v_call: TRBV29-1; clone_size: .; j_call: TRBJ1-2; cdr3_nt: TGCAGCGTTGTCAATGTGAGGTTGGGGGTTAACTATGGCTACACCTTC; cdr3_aa: CSVVNVRLGVNYGYTF
d_call: .; v_call: TRBV7-9; clone_size: .; j_call: TRBJ1-5; cdr3_nt: TGTGCCAGCAGCTCCCTCGGGGGTCAGGAGCCCCAGCATTTT; cdr3_aa: CASSSLGGQEPQHF